Each of the 27 T cell receptor beta chains below was sequenced from the same sample in a study of CXCR3-negative and CXCR3-positive naive CD8 T cells. Whole-study findings and limits: Hydrophobicity of TRB CDR3s was greater in CXCR3-positive naive cells than in CXCR3-negative naive cells.

Libraries were UMI-labeled 5' RACE TRB cDNA. Following a re-call of the 5' RACE reads, TCRdb has one entry per CDR3 protein and lacks DNA. In total, the table holds tens of thousands of distinct CDR3 sequences. Antigens for these TCRs are unknown. Sample: naive CXCR3+ CD8+ T cells from blood. Subset noted: CD45RO-CCR7+CD27+CD95- naive CD8+ T cells expressing CXCR3 (TNR3+). These receptor sequences come from a human donor in good health. Some clones in this sample may be carry-over from other donors' samples.

The chain has TRBV4-1 and TRBJ2-7; TCRdb reports TRBD1, a call that lacks DNA to check it against. The germline V gene encodes CDR1 MGHRA and CDR2 YSYEKL. The CDR3 has 13 residues. Here the CDR3 reads CASSQMAGDEQYF.

J is TRBJ2-1 and V is TRBV27; TCRdb's D call of TRBD1 is untestable without DNA. Germline assignment: CDR1 MNHEY and CDR2 SMNVEV (reference sequence). There are 14 residues in the CDR3. CDR3 sequence reads: CASSGELGYNEQFF.

The chain has TRBV11-2 and TRBJ2-7; TCRdb returns TRBD1, unconfirmable since there is no DNA. This CDR3 is built from 15 residues. Germline CDR1 SGHAT, CDR2 FQNNGV. CDR3 sequence: CASSTRQGGSYEQYF. The full variable domain, in which reference TRBV11-2 and TRBJ2-7 provide the parts outside the CDR3, is EAGVAQSPRYKIIEKRQSVAFWCNPISGHATLYWYQQILGQGPKLLIQFQNNGVVDDSQLPKDRFSAERLKGVDSTLKIQPAKLEDSAVYLCASSTRQGGSYEQYFGPGTRLTVT.

This chain uses TRBV6-5 with TRBJ2-2; TCRdb reports TRBD2, a call that lacks DNA to check it against. In germline, CDR1 is MNHEY, CDR2 SVGAGI. The CDR3 runs to 14 residues. CDR3 amino acids: CASRGGALTGELFF.

This chain uses TRBV28 with TRBJ2-7. The germline CDR1 and CDR2 sequences are MDHEN and SYDVKM. CDR3 length equals 13 residues. CDR3: CASSSSISYEQYF.

The CDR3 protein is CASNLAGGPQETQYF. The rearrangement uses TRBV7-8 and TRBJ2-5; TCRdb's assignment of TRBD1 cannot be checked, as there is no DNA. Germline V CDR1 and CDR2: SGHVS, FQNEAQ. The CDR3 contains 15 residues.

The J gene is TRBJ2-2, the V gene TRBV3-1; TCRdb reports TRBD1, a call that lacks DNA to check it against. Per germline, CDR1 LGHDT and CDR2 YNNKEL (reference sequence). The CDR3 has 15 residues. The CDR3 reads CASSQLDRAGGELFF.

The chain links TRBV25-1 to TRBJ2-3; the TCRdb D gene call, TRBD2, has no DNA to confirm it. Looked up from germline, CDR1 is MGHDK and CDR2 is SYGVNS. CDR3 length equals 17 residues. The CDR3 here is CASSAGAGGFYTDTQYF.

The rearrangement uses TRBV29-1 and TRBJ2-1; TCRdb's D call of TRBD2 is untestable without DNA. CDR1 and CDR2 (germline): SQVTM, ANQGSEA. The CDR3 is 14 residues long. The CDR3 sequence is CSVEGREPGFTQFF.

The V gene is TRBV5-1, the J gene TRBJ2-1. The CDR3 consists of 13 residues. Germline V gene data show CDR1 as SGHRS and CDR2 as YFSETQ. CDR3 protein: CASSQIWDNEQFF.

The CDR3 sequence: CASSSMPSGGSYNEQFF. The chain uses TRBV7-8 and TRBJ2-1; TCRdb lists TRBD2, though no DNA is available to test this call. Germline-derived CDR1 and CDR2 are SGHVS and FQNEAQ. The CDR3 is 17 residues long.

The chain couples TRBV11-3 to TRBJ2-1; lacking DNA, the TRBD1 call made by TCRdb goes unchecked. In germline, CDR1 is SGHNT, CDR2 YENEEA. The CDR3 totals 15 residues. CDR3 sequence: CASSSYRDRDNEQFF.

The chain employs TRBV6-5 and TRBJ2-3; TCRdb proposes TRBD1, but this gene call is untestable without DNA. This CDR3 has 16 residues. Germline CDR1 reads MNHEY; CDR2 reads SVGAGI. The CDR3 reads CASSYEGGAPADTQYF.

The V gene is TRBV11-2, the J gene TRBJ2-7; TCRdb's assignment of TRBD2 cannot be checked, as there is no DNA. Germline values: CDR1 SGHAT, CDR2 FQNNGV. The CDR3 contains 13 residues. CDR3 residues: CASSYGLADEQYF.

CDR3 loop: CASSGGLMGARSDTQYF. The V gene is TRBV2, the J gene TRBJ2-3; TCRdb calls TRBD1, which cannot be checked without DNA. The germline V gene has CDR1 SNHLY and CDR2 FYNNEI. CDR3 length: 17 residues.

The chain recombines TRBV3-1 with TRBJ2-1; TCRdb's assignment of TRBD1 cannot be checked, as there is no DNA. Germline lookup yields CDR1 LGHDT and CDR2 YNNKEL (reference sequence). This CDR3 comprises 13 residues. The CDR3 reads CASSHKTGNEQFF.

The gene calls are TRBV28 and TRBJ2-3. From germline, CDR1 is MDHEN and CDR2 SYDVKM. The CDR3 totals 11 residues. The CDR3 sequence: CASSLVDTQYF.

This chain uses TRBV20-1 with TRBJ2-7; the TRBD2 assignment by TCRdb is unverifiable without DNA. The CDR3 is made up of 15 amino acids. CDR1 is DFQATT, CDR2 SNEGSKA, per germline (reference sequence). CDR3 region: CSARDRRGISYEQYF.

CDR3 amino acids: CASSAGTSGAYEQYF. The V and J genes are TRBV11-2 and TRBJ2-7; TCRdb lists TRBD2, though no DNA is available to test this call. Germline-derived CDR1 and CDR2 are SGHAT and FQNNGV. This CDR3 is 15 amino acids long.

The chain has TRBV20-1 and TRBJ2-3; no DNA is available, so the TRBD1 call from TCRdb remains unchecked. Germline CDR1 reads DFQATT; CDR2 reads SNEGSKA (reference sequence). The CDR3 length is 15 residues. CDR3 sequence reads: CSALPRVRTSDTQYF.

The chain recombines TRBV28 with TRBJ2-1. The CDR3 has 15 amino acids. Germline V gene lookup returns CDR1 MDHEN and CDR2 SYDVKM. CDR3 protein: CASSLLGPAYNEQFF.

This chain connects TRBV12-3 or TRBV12-4 to TRBJ2-2; TCRdb picks TRBD2, but there is no DNA to check that call. The CDR3 has 17 residues. CDR3 protein: CASSFTPTSNFVGELFF.

V and J are TRBV5-1 and TRBJ2-3; with no DNA, the TCRdb D assignment of TRBD1 cannot be verified. This CDR3 comprises 15 residues. The germline V gene encodes CDR1 SGHRS and CDR2 YFSETQ. The CDR3 reads CASGPGPGIADTQYF.

The V call is TRBV27, the J call TRBJ2-1; checking the TCRdb D call of TRBD1 is not possible without DNA. This CDR3 is 15 amino acids long. Germline CDR1 reads MNHEY; CDR2 reads SMNVEV (reference sequence). The CDR3 sequence: CASSPAPTGHNEQFF.

This chain uses TRBV28 with TRBJ2-5; there is no DNA to check the TCRdb D call of TRBD1. The CDR3 consists of 12 residues. Germline-derived CDR1 and CDR2 are MDHEN and SYDVKM. CDR3 residues: CARSSQGETQYF.

The V and J genes are TRBV25-1 and TRBJ1-3. The CDR3 length is 15 residues. Germline loops: CDR1 MGHDK, CDR2 SYGVNS. The CDR3 reads CASSEFQQPGNTIYF.

The chain uses TRBV20-1 and TRBJ2-3; TCRdb's D gene call, TRBD2, goes unchecked for lack of DNA. CDR1 DFQATT and CDR2 SNEGSKA come from the germline V gene (reference sequence). CDR3 size: 12 residues. The CDR3 here is CSGSESSDTQYF.